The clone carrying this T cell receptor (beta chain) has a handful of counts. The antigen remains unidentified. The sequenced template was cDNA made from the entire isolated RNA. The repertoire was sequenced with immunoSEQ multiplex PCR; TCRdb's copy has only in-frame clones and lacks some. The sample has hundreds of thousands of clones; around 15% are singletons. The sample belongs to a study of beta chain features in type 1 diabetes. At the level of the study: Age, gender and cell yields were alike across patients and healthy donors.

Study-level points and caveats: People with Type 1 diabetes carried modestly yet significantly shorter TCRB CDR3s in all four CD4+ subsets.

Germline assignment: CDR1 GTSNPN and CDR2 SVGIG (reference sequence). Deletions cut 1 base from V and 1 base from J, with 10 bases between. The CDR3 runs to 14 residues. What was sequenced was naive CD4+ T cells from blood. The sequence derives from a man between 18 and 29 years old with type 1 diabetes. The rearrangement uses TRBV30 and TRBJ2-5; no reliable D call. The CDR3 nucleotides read TGTGCCTGGAGTGGGACCGTGCGCCAAGAGACCCAGTACTTC. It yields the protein CAWSGTVRQETQYF.